This T cell receptor beta chain was profiled in a study of CD8+CD57+ T cells in acquired aplastic anemia. Whole-study results and caveats: CD8+ Simpson's diversity showed no significant patient-control difference. Roughly 29 was the count of CD8+ CDR3 sequences that patients shared with controls.

This clonotype has ten or more counts. Its antigen is as yet unknown. Before being chosen for sequencing, patients had shown CD8+CD57+ cell expansion by flow cytometry. Patients, without exception, had severe acquired aplastic anemia. TCR beta VDJ and CDR3 were profiled, and genomic DNA was the template. TCRdb re-called the reads with MiXCR, one entry per CDR3 protein. The data contain some 160,000 distinct CDR3 sequences, less than 50% of them singletons. The CDR3 is 13 amino acids. V was shortened by 3 bases and J by 2 bases, with 8 bases between the two germline ends. Looked up from germline, CDR1 is LGHDT and CDR2 is YNNKEL (reference sequence).

This chain uses TRBV3-1 with TRBJ2-7, with D possibly matching TRBD2 (6 bases). The receptor was derived from a human donor with aplastic anemia. The specimen sequenced was sorted CD4+, CD8+, or CD8+CD57+ T cells (not recorded which) from PBMCs. The CDR3 reads CASSQGLPYEQYF. DNA of the CDR3: TGTGCCAGCAGCCAGGGACTCCCCTACGAGCAGTACTTC.